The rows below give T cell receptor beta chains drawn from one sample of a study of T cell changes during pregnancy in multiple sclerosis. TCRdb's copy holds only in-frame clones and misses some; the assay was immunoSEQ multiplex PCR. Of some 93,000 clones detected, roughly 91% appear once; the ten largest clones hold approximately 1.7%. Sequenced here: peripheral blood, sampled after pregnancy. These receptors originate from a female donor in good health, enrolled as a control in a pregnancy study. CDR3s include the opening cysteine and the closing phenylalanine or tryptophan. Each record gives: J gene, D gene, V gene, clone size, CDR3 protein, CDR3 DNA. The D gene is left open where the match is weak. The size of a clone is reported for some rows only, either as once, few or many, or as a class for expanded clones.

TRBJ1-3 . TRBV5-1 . CASSLSGGSGNTIYF TGCGCCAGCAGCTTGTCCGGGGGCTCTGGAAACACCATATATTTT
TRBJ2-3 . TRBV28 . CASSSGVFTDTQYF TGTGCCAGCAGTTCCGGGGTTTTCACAGATACGCAGTATTTT
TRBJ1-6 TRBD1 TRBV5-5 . CASSYRGASESPLHF TGTGCCAGCAGCTACAGGGGCGCGAGTGAATCACCCCTCCACTTT
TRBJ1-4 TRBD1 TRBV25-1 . CASSEYRQGRGKLFF TGTGCCAGCAGTGAATATCGACAGGGGCGGGGAAAACTGTTTTTT
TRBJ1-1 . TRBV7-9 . CASSLSGGTEAFF TGTGCCAGCAGCTTATCCGGGGGGACTGAAGCTTTCTTT
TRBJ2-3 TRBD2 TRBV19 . CASKFSGGPGDTQYF TGTGCCAGCAAATTTAGCGGGGGGCCTGGGGATACGCAGTATTTT
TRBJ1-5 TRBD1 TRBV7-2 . CASTFRDSNQPQHF TGTGCCAGCACTTTCCGGGACAGTAATCAGCCCCAGCATTTT
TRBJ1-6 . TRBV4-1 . CASSQGGEHSPLHF TGCGCCAGCAGCCAAGGGGGGGAGCATTCACCCCTCCACTTT
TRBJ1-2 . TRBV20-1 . CSASVFYGYTF TGCAGTGCTAGCGTGTTCTATGGCTACACCTTC
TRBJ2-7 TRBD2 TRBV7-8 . CASSSGLAGGVEGQYF TGTGCCAGCAGCTCGGGACTAGCGGGGGGGGTCGAAGGGCAGTACTTC
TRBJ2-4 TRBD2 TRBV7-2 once CASSLKAGGPHIQYF TGTGCCAGCAGCTTAAAAGCGGGGGGGCCCCACATTCAGTACTTC
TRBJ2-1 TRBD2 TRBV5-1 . CASSSAGGRANEQFF TGCGCCAGCAGCTCGGCGGGGGGGCGGGCGAATGAGCAGTTCTTC
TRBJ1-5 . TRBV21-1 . CASSKAFGQSRPRNQPQHF TGTGCCAGCAGCAAGGCCTTTGGACAGTCACGACCGCGCAATCAGCCCCAGCATTTT
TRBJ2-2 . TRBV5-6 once CASSRLAFTGELFF TGTGCCAGCAGCCGTCTAGCCTTTACCGGGGAGCTGTTTTTT
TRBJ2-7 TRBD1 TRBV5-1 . CASSLGDRTSYEQYF TGCGCCAGCAGCTTGGGGGACAGGACGTCCTACGAGCAGTACTTC
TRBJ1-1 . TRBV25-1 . CASSESRRGRTEAFF TGTGCCAGCAGTGAATCACGGAGGGGTCGGACTGAAGCTTTCTTT
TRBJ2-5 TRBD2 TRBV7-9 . CASSPRTSGGPMGPETQYF TGTGCCAGCAGCCCCCGGACTAGCGGGGGCCCGATGGGCCCAGAGACCCAGTACTTC
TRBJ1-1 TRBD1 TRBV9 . CASSALPSTGGLNTEAFF TGTGCCAGCAGCGCCCTTCCGTCGACAGGGGGCTTGAACACTGAAGCTTTCTTT
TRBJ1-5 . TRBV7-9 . CASSLNSQPQHF TGTGCCAGCAGCTTAAACAGCCAGCCCCAGCATTTT
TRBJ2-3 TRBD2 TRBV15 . CATSRDLAPPASGGEIWTDTQYF TGTGCCACCAGCAGAGATCTCGCGCCCCCGGCTAGCGGGGGGGAGATCTGGACAGATACGCAGTATTTT
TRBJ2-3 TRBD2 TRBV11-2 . CASSRGWRGGTDTQYF TGTGCCAGCAGCCGGGGGTGGCGGGGGGGCACAGATACGCAGTATTTT
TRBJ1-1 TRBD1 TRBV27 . CASSLPDRVGSEAFF TGTGCCAGCAGTCTCCCCGACAGGGTCGGATCCGAAGCTTTCTTT
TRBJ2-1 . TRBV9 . CASSVQGFDEQFF TGTGCCAGCAGCGTACAGGGTTTCGATGAGCAGTTCTTC
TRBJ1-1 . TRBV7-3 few CASSATANTEAFF TGTGCCAGCAGCGCCACAGCGAACACTGAAGCTTTCTTT
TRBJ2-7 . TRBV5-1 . CASSLGAGYEQYF TGCGCCAGCAGCTTGGGAGCGGGTTACGAGCAGTACTTC
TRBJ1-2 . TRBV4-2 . CASSQTSGLLGIYGYTF TGTGCCAGCAGCCAGACATCGGGACTGCTAGGGATCTATGGCTACACCTTC
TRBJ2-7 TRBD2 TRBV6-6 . CASSYKGLDYEQYF TGTGCCAGCAGTTACAAGGGACTAGACTACGAGCAGTACTTC
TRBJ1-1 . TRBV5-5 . CASSLGAGRAGNTEAFF TGTGCCAGCAGCCTGGGTGCGGGGAGGGCGGGGAACACTGAAGCTTTCTTT
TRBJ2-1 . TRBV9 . CASSDVGVSYNEQFF TGTGCCAGCAGCGACGTAGGGGTTAGCTACAATGAGCAGTTCTTC